Detailed here is one T cell receptor beta chain. Its antigen is unknown. This entry comes from a study of cytomegalovirus exposure and HLA in healthy donors. Germline CDR1 reads SQVTM; CDR2 reads ANQGSEA. The CDR3 extends over 12 amino acids. V lost 5 bases and J 4 bases, leaving 9 bases between the germline ends. Generated by immunoSEQ multiplex PCR, the TCRdb table keeps only in-frame clones and is missing some. The sample consists of under 80,000 clones, approximately 93% of them appearing once. The study, taken as a whole, reports: High specificity and sensitivity for cytomegalovirus status were reported for the classifier.

V gene TRBV29-1 combines with J gene TRBJ1-3; unclear D gene. The source of this sequence is a young woman in good health and CMV-seropositive. The sample consisted of PBMCs. The CDR3 DNA sequence: TGCAGCGTTTCCTCCAGGGGAAACACCATATATTTT. It encodes CSVSSRGNTIYF. Complete variable domain (other parts from reference TRBV29-1 and TRBJ1-3): SAVISQKPSRDICQRGTSLTIQCQVDSQVTMMFWYRQQPGQSLTLIATANQGSEATYESGFVIDKFPISRPNLTFSTLTVSNMSPEDSSIYLCSVSSRGNTIYFGEGSWLTVV.